Reported below is one TCR beta chain. The antigen is undetermined. TCRdb reanalysed the reads using MiXCR and keeps one entry per CDR3 protein. The profile covers about 14,000 distinct CDR3 sequences, with 12% to 15% appearing a single time and 15% taken by the ten largest. CDR3 length: 14 residues. With 4 bases removed from V and 5 bases from J, the gap between germline ends came to 14 bases. Germline-derived CDR1 and CDR2 are KGHSH and LQKENI. This sample was included in a study of type 1 regulatory T cells. For the study at large: T-allo10 is an in vitro-generated, Tr1-enriched CD4 T cell product specific for alloantigen.

This TCR was sampled from a human donor in good health. The rearrangement uses TRBV18 and TRBJ2-5; D possibly corresponds to TRBD2 (6 bases). The sequenced sample was cultured T cells, either the whole culture or a sorted T cell fraction (not recorded which). CDR3 sequence: CASSQLAGLETQYF. The CDR3 DNA reads TGTGCCAGCTCACAATTGGCGGGACTTGAGACCCAGTACTTC.